This TCR beta chain was captured by sequencing in a study of T cell clonality in common variable immunodeficiency. Study results and caveats: In common variable immunodeficiency, TCR beta chains reportedly carried fewer deletions and N-nucleotide insertions. Compared with healthy controls, CVID subjects showed increased TCRbeta clonality, mostly in about a third.

Control and CVID samples contributed equal amounts of genomic DNA. The data were produced by immunoSEQ multiplex PCR, yet TCRdb's version contains in-frame clones alone and is incomplete. The sample holds about 28,000 clones, and no clone turns up only once. Comments on this clone: Its antigen is unknown.

Sequenced material: peripheral blood mononuclear cells. The TCR sequence derives from a human donor with common variable immunodeficiency.

CDR3 DNA (partial): TGCGCCAGCAGCTTGGAGGGGGCAGGTTACGAG. As protein: CASSLEGAGYE. The full CDR3 sequence reads CASSLEGAGYEQYF. This chain uses TRBV5-1 with TRBJ2-7; 7 nucleotides match TRBD1. The sequence runs out 3 residues before the end of the CDR3; the remainder is reconstructed from the germline J gene. The CDR3 is made up of 14 amino acids. The V segment lost 0 bases and the J segment 4 bases; nucleotides outside the gene matches: 4. CDR1 is SGHRS and CDR2 is YFSETQ in the germline V gene.